What follows are 23 T cell receptor beta chains derived from one specimen sequenced in a study of Graves' ophthalmopathy and Graves' hyperthyroidism. Amplification targeted the TCR beta CDR3 regions, with RNA transcripts as the source material. First-round RT-PCR relied on HTBI primers, and a second-round multiplex PCR came next. TCRdb passed the multiplex PCR reads through MiXCR, listing each CDR3 protein once. The sample has approximately 700,000 distinct CDR3 sequences, about two fifths seen once. The sample consisted of peripheral blood. The receptor source for this set is an adult man with Graves' ophthalmopathy.

This clonotype is a singleton in its sample. The chain uses TRBV2 and TRBJ2-7; 7 bases match TRBD2. In germline, CDR1 is SNHLY, CDR2 FYNNEI. This CDR3 contains 14 residues. J gave up 2 bases and V 0 bases, and 1 base lay outside the gene matches. CDR3 bases: TGTGCCAGCAGTGAAGCGACTAGCACCTACGAGCAGTACTTC. Translation: CASSEATSTYEQYF.

This clonotype was detected only a few times. The rearrangement joins TRBV25-1 to TRBJ1-6; 8 nucleotides agree with TRBD1. This CDR3 is 15 amino acids long. Germline values: CDR1 MGHDK, CDR2 SYGVNS. The CDR3 loop is CARDAGQDYNSPLHF. CDR3 coding DNA: TGTGCTAGAGATGCGGGACAGGACTATAATTCACCCCTCCACTTT.

The chain links TRBV29-1 to TRBJ1-1; 7 nucleotides agree with TRBD1. CDR3 size: 18 residues. CDR1 is SQVTM and CDR2 is ANQGSEA in the germline V gene. V was clipped by 1 base and J by 0 bases; unmatched bases: 14. CDR3 nucleotide sequence: TGCAGCGTTGAAGGACAGGGCCCAAGCGGACCCCTGAACACTGAAGCTTTCTTT. Amino acids: CSVEGQGPSGPLNTEAFF.

This clonotype was seen at least ten times. The V and J genes are TRBV6-5 and TRBJ2-7; D unresolved. V was clipped by 3 bases and J by 5 bases, with 17 bases between them. The CDR3 loop spans 15 amino acids. Looked up from germline, CDR1 is MNHEY and CDR2 is SVGAGI. The CDR3 sequence: CASSYGRTAVHEQYF. The CDR3 DNA reads TGTGCCAGCAGTTATGGACGGACCGCGGTGCACGAGCAGTACTTC.

Remarks on this clonotype: An end of the junction does not agree with germline; a read error may underlie this. V gene TRBV7-7 combines with J gene TRBJ2-6; D is possibly TRBD1 or TRBD2 (5 bases each). This CDR3 contains 14 residues. CDR1 and CDR2 from the germline V gene are SSHAT and FNYEAQ (reference sequence). CDR3 sequence: CASSEGPGANVLTF. CDR3 nucleotide sequence: TGTGCTAGCAGCGAGGGACCTGGGGCCAACGTCCTGACTTTC.

This clonotype was recorded a few times. The CDR3 sequence: CSVRRLAEQTDTQYF. The CDR3 nucleotides are TGCAGCGTCCGTCGACTAGCGGAGCAGACAGATACGCAGTATTTT. J is TRBJ2-3 and V is TRBV29-1; 9 nucleotides align to TRBD2. The CDR3 contains 15 residues. V lost 6 bases to trimming and J lost 3 bases; unmatched junction nucleotides: 10. The germline V gene encodes CDR1 SQVTM and CDR2 ANQGSEA.

The chain links TRBV7-2 to TRBJ1-3; TRBD1 matches 7 bases. The length of the CDR3 is 13 residues. Unmatched junction bases numbered 4, after V lost 7 bases and J lost 4 bases. CDR1 and CDR2 (germline): SGHTA, FQGNSA. CDR3 amino acids: CASTQGVGNTIYF. The CDR3 DNA reads as TGTGCCAGCACCCAGGGGGTAGGAAACACCATATATTTT.

Note on this clonotype: Given a much more abundant clone one base away, this may be a read error. The chain employs TRBV7-8 and TRBJ2-7; 14 bases match TRBD2. The CDR3 covers 17 residues. Germline CDR1 reads SGHVS; CDR2 reads FQNEAQ. In DNA form, the CDR3 reads TGTGCCCGCAGCTTAGGGCCAGGACTAGCGGGGGGCCTGGAGCAGTACTTC. Translated: CARSLGPGLAGGLEQYF. Combining the CDR3 with reference TRBV7-8 and TRBJ2-7 gives the whole variable domain GAGVSQSPRYKVAKRGQDVALRCDPISGHVSLFWYQQALGQGPEFLTYFQNEAQLDKSGLPSDRFFAERPEGSVSTLKIQRTQQEDSAVYLCARSLGPGLAGGLEQYFGPGTRLTVT.

There are a few counts of this clonotype. CDR3 in amino acids: CASSVDVGTSYEQYF. The CDR3 bases are TGTGCCAGCAGCGTAGATGTAGGGACCTCCTACGAGCAGTACTTC. The V call is TRBV9, the J call TRBJ2-7; D might be TRBD1 or TRBD2, each matching 5 bases. Germline V gene sequence: CDR1 SGDLS, CDR2 YYNGEE. CDR3 size: 15 residues. Trimming removed 0 bases at V and 0 bases at J, with 10 bases between. The full variable domain, in which reference TRBV9 and TRBJ2-7 provide the parts outside the CDR3, is DSGVTQTPKHLITATGQRVTLRCSPRSGDLSVYWYQQSLDQGLQFLIQYYNGEERAKGNILERFSAQQFPDLHSELNLSSLELGDSALYFCASSVDVGTSYEQYFGPGTRLTVT.

In regard to this clonotype: Its ends do not fully match the called genes, so a read error is possible. This chain joins TRBV12-3 or TRBV12-4 and TRBJ2-2, with D tentatively TRBD2 (5 bases). There are 16 residues in the CDR3. The CDR3 region is CASTLDGAANTGELLF. CDR3 nucleotide sequence: TGTGCCAGCACTCTGGACGGCGCCGCGAACACCGGGGAGCTGCTTTTT.

This clonotype was observed at least ten times. The chain joins TRBV6-5 to TRBJ2-5; D gene unclear. The CDR3 is made up of 13 amino acids. Germline CDR1 is MNHEY and CDR2 is SVGAGI. V dropped 2 bases and J dropped 2 bases, with 6 bases sitting between them. This CDR3 is CASSYNRQETQYF. CDR3 DNA: TGTGCCAGCAGTTACAACAGACAAGAGACCCAGTACTTC.

This clonotype was seen repeatedly, ten times or more. The rearrangement links TRBV7-8 to TRBJ2-2; D tentatively fits TRBD1 or TRBD2 (5 bases each). Germline-derived CDR1 and CDR2 are SGHVS and FQNEAQ. The CDR3 has 14 amino acids. Trimming stripped 4 bases from V and 5 bases from J, with 11 bases between. The CDR3 DNA is TGTGCCAGCAGCTCGGGCGAGGGGACCGGGGAGCTGTTTTTT. This gives the protein CASSSGEGTGELFF.

The V call is TRBV29-1, the J call TRBJ1-2, with 9 bases matching TRBD1. The germline V gene has CDR1 SQVTM and CDR2 ANQGSEA. After removal of 8 bases from V and 4 bases from J, the junction contained 5 bases not matched to a gene. The CDR3 length is 12 residues. CDR3 residues: CSSGQGPYGYTF. CDR3 bases: TGCAGCAGTGGACAGGGGCCCTATGGCTACACCTTC.

This clonotype turned up a few times. The chain employs TRBV9 and TRBJ2-5; 8 bases match TRBD2. This CDR3 has 14 residues. Germline V gene lookup returns CDR1 SGDLS and CDR2 YYNGEE. V was pared by 4 bases and J by 4 bases, with 6 bases of the junction left unmatched. The CDR3 region has the DNA TGTGCCAGCAGCCAAGGGACTAGTTCAGAGACCCAGTACTTC. It yields the protein CASSQGTSSETQYF.

A single count supports this clonotype. The chain couples TRBV11-2 to TRBJ2-3; D gene uncertain. Germline assignment: CDR1 SGHAT and CDR2 FQNNGV. Trimming removed 5 bases from V and 2 bases from J, with 2 bases in between. The CDR3 covers 11 residues. The CDR3 region has the DNA TGTGCCAGCAGCCACACAGATACGCAGTATTTT. This codes for CASSHTDTQYF.

This clonotype was counted many times. The chain combines TRBV20-1 with TRBJ2-2, with a possible D match to TRBD2 (5 bases). The V gene's germline CDR1 is DFQATT and CDR2 SNEGSKA (reference sequence). Deletions cut 0 bases from V and 5 bases from J, with 13 bases between. There are 15 residues in the CDR3. CDR3 protein: CSARDPAGPTGELFF. The CDR3, as DNA: TGCAGTGCTAGAGATCCGGCGGGCCCAACCGGGGAGCTGTTTTTT.

This clonotype was observed a handful of times. This chain uses TRBV6-6 with TRBJ1-5; D is unclear. Germline loops: CDR1 MNHNY, CDR2 SVGAGI (reference sequence). There are 15 residues in the CDR3. The germline V and J ends were trimmed by 0 bases and 1 base, with 7 bases remaining between them. CDR3 sequence (DNA): TGTGCCAGCAGTTACTCTCAGGAGAGCAATCAGCCCCAGCATTTT. This gives the protein CASSYSQESNQPQHF.

This clonotype has a count of ten or more. CDR3 sequence reads: CAISGQGRDNSPLHF. In nucleotides, the CDR3 is TGTGCCATCAGCGGACAGGGGAGAGATAATTCACCCCTCCACTTT. The rearrangement links TRBV10-3 to TRBJ1-6, with 9 bases matching TRBD1. The junction had 5 bases not matched to a gene; V was cut back by 6 bases and J by 5 bases. The CDR3 contains 15 residues. The germline V gene has CDR1 ENHRY and CDR2 SYGVKD.

There are a few counts of this clonotype. Relative to the germline gene, one junction end is altered; a read error may explain this. The genes are TRBV10-3 and TRBJ2-7; D perhaps matches TRBD1 (5 bases). The germline gives CDR1 ENHRY, CDR2 SYGVKD. The CDR3 extends over 14 amino acids. DNA of the CDR3: TGTGCCAGCAGTTACCATGACAGCTCCTACGAGCAGTACTTC. Residues: CASSYHDSSYEQYF.

The rearrangement uses TRBV28 and TRBJ1-2; D remains ambiguous. Germline V gene sequence: CDR1 MDHEN, CDR2 SYDVKM. The V end was cut by 8 bases, the J end by 7 bases, with 8 bases between. The CDR3 is 10 amino acids. For the CDR3, the DNA is TGTGCCAGCTTTCAGACTGGCTACACCTTC. This translates into CASFQTGYTF.

In this sample, this clonotype turned up once. The rearrangement uses TRBV4-3 and TRBJ1-1; 8 bases are shared with TRBD1. V lost 0 bases to trimming and J lost 1 base; unmatched junction nucleotides: 4. The CDR3 covers 16 residues. Germline V gene data show CDR1 as LGHNA and CDR2 as YSLEER. CDR3: CASSQEVGQGNTEAFF. The CDR3 nucleotides are TGCGCCAGCAGCCAAGAAGTCGGACAGGGGAACACTGAAGCTTTCTTT.

On this clonotype: Likely a read error: the CDR3 ends without its conserved phenylalanine or tryptophan. This chain links TRBV19 with TRBJ2-5, with 8 bases aligning to TRBD2. This CDR3 has 18 amino acids. The V gene's germline CDR1 is LNHDA and CDR2 SQIVND (reference sequence). Unmatched junction bases numbered 22, after V lost 8 bases and J lost 5 bases. The CDR3 nucleotides read TGTGCCAGTGGTTCCAGGTTCCTTAGCGGGAACAAGAGGGAGACCCAGTACTGC. Protein sequence: CASGSRFLSGNKRETQYC.

This clonotype was counted ten times or more. V usage is TRBV6-5 and J usage is TRBJ2-7; unclear D gene. The CDR3 is made up of 15 amino acids. Germline V gene sequence: CDR1 MNHEY, CDR2 SVGAGI. Trimming took 0 bases from V and 1 from J, leaving 10 bases between them. CDR3 loop: CASSYSVPDSYEQYF. In nucleotides, the CDR3 is TGTGCCAGCAGTTACTCGGTGCCAGATTCCTACGAGCAGTACTTC.